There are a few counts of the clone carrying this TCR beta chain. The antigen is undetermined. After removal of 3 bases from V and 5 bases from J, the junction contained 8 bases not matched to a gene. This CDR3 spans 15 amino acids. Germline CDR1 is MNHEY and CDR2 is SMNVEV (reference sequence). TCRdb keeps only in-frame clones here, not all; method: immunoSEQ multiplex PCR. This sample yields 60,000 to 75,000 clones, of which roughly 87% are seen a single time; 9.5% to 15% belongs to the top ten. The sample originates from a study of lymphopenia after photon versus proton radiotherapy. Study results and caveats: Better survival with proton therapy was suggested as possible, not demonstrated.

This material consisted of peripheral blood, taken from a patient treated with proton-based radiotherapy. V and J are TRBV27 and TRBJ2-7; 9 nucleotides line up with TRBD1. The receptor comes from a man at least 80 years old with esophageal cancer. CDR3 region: CASSLNRDRDHEQYF. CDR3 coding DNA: TGTGCCAGCAGTTTGAACCGGGACAGGGACCACGAGCAGTACTTC.